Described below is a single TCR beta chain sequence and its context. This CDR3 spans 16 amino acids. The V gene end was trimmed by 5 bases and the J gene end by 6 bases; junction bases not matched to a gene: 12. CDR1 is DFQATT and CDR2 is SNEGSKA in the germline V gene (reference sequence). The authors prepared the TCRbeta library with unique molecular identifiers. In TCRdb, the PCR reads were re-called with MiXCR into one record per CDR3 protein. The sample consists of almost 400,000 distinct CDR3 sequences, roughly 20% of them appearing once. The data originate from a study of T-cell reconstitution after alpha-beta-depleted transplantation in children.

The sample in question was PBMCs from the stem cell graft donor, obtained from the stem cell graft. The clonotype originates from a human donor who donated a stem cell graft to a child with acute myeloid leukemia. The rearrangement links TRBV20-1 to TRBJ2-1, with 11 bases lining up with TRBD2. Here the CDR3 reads CSASDHSLAGVNEQFF. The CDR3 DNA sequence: TGCAGTGCTTCCGACCACTCACTAGCGGGAGTCAATGAGCAGTTCTTC.